This entry lists 6 T cell receptor beta chains sequenced from one sample in a study of T cell responses to AZD1222 COVID-19 vaccine. Generated by immunoSEQ multiplex PCR, the TCRdb table keeps only in-frame clones and is missing some. This table holds roughly 56,000 clones, about four fifths found once. Here the sequenced sample was peripheral blood, taken 28 days after the second AZD1222 dose. The receptors were sampled from an adult who received the AZD1222 COVID-19 vaccine.

In its sample, this clone was seen once. The CDR3 nucleotides are TGCGCCAGCAGCCCCGTCTATGGCAATGAGCAGTTCTTC. Translation gives CASSPVYGNEQFF. The rearrangement uses TRBV5-1 and TRBJ2-1, with D unclear. V was clipped by 4 bases and J by 6 bases, with 11 bases between them. Per germline, CDR1 SGHRS and CDR2 YFSETQ. The CDR3 loop spans 13 amino acids.

The V gene is TRBV30, the J gene TRBJ1-5; D perhaps matches TRBD1 (5 bases). Trimming removed 8 bases at V and 0 bases at J, with 11 bases between. The germline V gene has CDR1 GTSNPN and CDR2 SVGIG (reference sequence). The CDR3 extends over 13 amino acids. CDR3 loop: CAAGPDSNQPQHF. In DNA, the CDR3 is TGTGCCGCGGGACCGGATAGCAATCAGCCCCAGCATTTT.

The CDR3 is CAWSRPSGNTYEQYF. In nucleotides, the CDR3 is TGTGCCTGGAGTCGCCCTAGCGGGAACACCTACGAGCAGTACTTC. The V call is TRBV30, the J call TRBJ2-7; 9 nucleotides align to TRBD2. This CDR3 has 15 amino acids. The V gene's germline CDR1 is GTSNPN and CDR2 SVGIG (reference sequence). The V segment lost 2 bases and the J segment 2 bases; nucleotides outside the gene matches: 7.

The chain links TRBV9 to TRBJ1-1, with a tentative D call TRBD1 (6 bases). CDR1 and CDR2 (germline): SGDLS, YYNGEE. This CDR3 contains 14 residues. The germline V and J ends were trimmed by 4 bases and 6 bases, with 16 bases remaining between them. In nucleotides, the CDR3 is TGTGCCAGCAGCCATGGGAAAAGGGGGGCTGAAGCTTTCTTT. Translating it yields CASSHGKRGAEAFF. Drawing the rest from reference TRBV9 and TRBJ1-1, the complete variable domain is DSGVTQTPKHLITATGQRVTLRCSPRSGDLSVYWYQQSLDQGLQFLIQYYNGEERAKGNILERFSAQQFPDLHSELNLSSLELGDSALYFCASSHGKRGAEAFFGQGTRLTVV.

This chain joins TRBV6-1 and TRBJ1-5, with 7 bases identical to TRBD1. The CDR3 consists of 15 residues. The V gene's germline CDR1 is MNHNS and CDR2 SASEGT. The V gene end was trimmed by 3 bases and the J gene end by 3 bases; junction bases not matched to a gene: 5. The DNA for the CDR3 is TGTGCCAGCAGTGATACAGGGGTCCACAATCAGCCCCAGCATTTT. It specifies CASSDTGVHNQPQHF.

The chain has TRBV5-6 and TRBJ2-7, with D perhaps TRBD2 (5 bases). Germline V gives CDR1 SGHDT, CDR2 YYEEEE. Trimming removed 0 bases from V and 6 bases from J, with 13 bases in between. There are 14 residues in the CDR3. The CDR3 region is CASSLDLSSGEQYF. CDR3 nucleotides: TGTGCCAGCAGCTTGGACCTCTCCAGCGGCGAGCAGTACTTC. Supplemented by reference TRBV5-6 and TRBJ2-7, the full variable domain reads DAGVTQSPTHLIKTRGQQVTLRCSPKSGHDTVSWYQQALGQGPQFIFQYYEEEERQRGNFPDRFSGHQFPNYSSELNVNALLLGDSALYLCASSLDLSSGEQYFGPGTRLTVT.